This note documents a single TCR beta chain sequence. CDR3 length equals 18 residues. The V and J ends lost 6 bases and 4 bases respectively, with 24 bases between them. CDR1 is MGHRA and CDR2 is YSYEKL in the germline V gene. This table comes from immunoSEQ multiplex PCR, and its TCRdb copy is limited to in-frame clones, with some not included. The repertoire has 65,000 to 90,000 clones, 85% to 95% of them found once; the top ten carry about 4.7%. The sample is drawn from a study of technical replicates of blood from a few donors. Sequencing was carried out using PBMCs. This TCR derives from a human donor in good health. Some clones in this sample may be carry-over from other donors' samples. The rearrangement uses TRBV4-1 and TRBJ2-2, with a tentative D call TRBD2 (5 bases). CDR3 protein: CASRGPRIAPRGTGELFF. In DNA form, the CDR3 reads TGCGCCAGCAGAGGTCCGCGAATAGCACCCCGGGGCACCGGGGAGCTGTTTTTT.